The clone carrying this T cell receptor beta chain was recorded once. Antigen: not known. A sample-barcoded 5' primer and a J-beta primer mix were used in a second PCR of roughly 7 to 11 cycles. TCRdb re-called the 5' RACE reads through MiXCR, storing one row per CDR3 protein. The sample has roughly 1,300,000 distinct CDR3 sequences, roughly 64% seen once. The source of the sample is a study of blood T cells in healthy people across ages. General study points: It was not known whether donors were CMV positive (a possible confounder of expanded clonotype changes). The authors considered diversity estimates from one million T cells to be underestimates.

Healthy Caucasian individuals from Russia aged roughly 6 to 90 served as donors. Germline loops: CDR1 MNHEY, CDR2 SVGEGT. This CDR3 has 16 residues. Between the trimmed V and J ends, which lost 7 bases and 9 bases, there was a span of 25 bases. The clonotype comes from a man aged 18-30 years in good health. This sequence joins TRBV6-2 or TRBV6-3 and TRBJ2-1; a weak D match, TRBD1 (6 bases). The sequenced sample consisted of blood. The CDR3 is CASTDQGTVPVGEQFF. The CDR3 bases are TGTGCCAGCACCGATCAGGGGACCGTTCCGGTCGGTGAGCAGTTCTTC.